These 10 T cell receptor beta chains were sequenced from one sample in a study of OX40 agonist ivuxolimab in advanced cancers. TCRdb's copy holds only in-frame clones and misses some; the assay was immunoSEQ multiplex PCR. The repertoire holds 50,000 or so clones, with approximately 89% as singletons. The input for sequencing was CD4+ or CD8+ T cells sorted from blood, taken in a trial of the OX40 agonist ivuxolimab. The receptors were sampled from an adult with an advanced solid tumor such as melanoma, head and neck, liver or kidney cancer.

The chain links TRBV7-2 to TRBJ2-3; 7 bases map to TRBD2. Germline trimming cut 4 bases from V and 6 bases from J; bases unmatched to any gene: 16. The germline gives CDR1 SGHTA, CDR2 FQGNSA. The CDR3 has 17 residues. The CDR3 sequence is CASSSTDVSGLGDTQYF. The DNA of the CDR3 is TGTGCCAGCAGCTCAACGGACGTTAGCGGGTTGGGGGATACGCAGTATTTT. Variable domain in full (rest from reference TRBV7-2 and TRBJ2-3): GAGVSQSPSNKVTEKGKDVELRCDPISGHTALYWYRQSLGQGLEFLIYFQGNSAPDKSGLPSDRFSAERTGGSVSTLTIQRTQQEDSAVYLCASSSTDVSGLGDTQYFGPGTRLTVL.

As DNA, the CDR3 is TGTGCCAGCAGCTTAAGTTCCCCACTATACTTC. This sequence encodes CASSLSSPLYF. The rearrangement links TRBV7-2 to TRBJ2-4; D is ambiguous. Germline V CDR1 and CDR2: SGHTA, FQGNSA. This CDR3 is built from 11 residues. Trimming removed 2 bases from V and 16 bases from J, with 12 bases in between.

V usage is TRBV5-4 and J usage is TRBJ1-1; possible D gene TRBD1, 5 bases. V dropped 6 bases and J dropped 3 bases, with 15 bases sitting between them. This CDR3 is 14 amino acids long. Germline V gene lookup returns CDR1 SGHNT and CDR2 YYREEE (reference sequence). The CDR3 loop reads CASTSRGIHTEAFF. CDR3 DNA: TGTGCCAGCACCAGCCGGGGGATTCACACTGAAGCTTTCTTT.

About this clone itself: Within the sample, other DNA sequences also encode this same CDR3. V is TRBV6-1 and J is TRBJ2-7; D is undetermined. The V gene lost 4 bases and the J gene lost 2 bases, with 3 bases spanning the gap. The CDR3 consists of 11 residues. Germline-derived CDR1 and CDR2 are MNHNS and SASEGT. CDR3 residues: CASSVTYEQYV. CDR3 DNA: TGTGCCAGCAGTGTTACCTACGAGCAGTACGTC.

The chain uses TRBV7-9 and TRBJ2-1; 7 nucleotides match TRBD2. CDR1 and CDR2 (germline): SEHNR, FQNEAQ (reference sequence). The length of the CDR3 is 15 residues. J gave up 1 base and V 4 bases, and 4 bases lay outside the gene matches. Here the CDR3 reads CASSSLATSYNEQFF. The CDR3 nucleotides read TGTGCCAGCAGCTCACTAGCGACATCCTACAATGAGCAGTTCTTC.

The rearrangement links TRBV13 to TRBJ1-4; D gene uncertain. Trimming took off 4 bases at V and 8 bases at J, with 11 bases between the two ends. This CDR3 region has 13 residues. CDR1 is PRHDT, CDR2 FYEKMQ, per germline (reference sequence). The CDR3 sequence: CASSSRAGEKLFF. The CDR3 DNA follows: TGTGCCAGCAGCTCGAGGGCGGGCGAAAAACTGTTTTTT.

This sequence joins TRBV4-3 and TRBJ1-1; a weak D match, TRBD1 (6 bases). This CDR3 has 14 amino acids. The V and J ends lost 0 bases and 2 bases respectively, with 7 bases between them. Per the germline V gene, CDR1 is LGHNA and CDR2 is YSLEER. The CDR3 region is CASSQDRGNTEAFF. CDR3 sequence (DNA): TGCGCCAGCAGCCAAGACAGGGGCAACACTGAAGCTTTCTTT.

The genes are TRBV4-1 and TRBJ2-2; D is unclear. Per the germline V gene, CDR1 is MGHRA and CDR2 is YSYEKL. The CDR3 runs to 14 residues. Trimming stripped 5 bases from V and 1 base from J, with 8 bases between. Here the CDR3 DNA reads TGCGCCAGCAGCTTTCTGCTGAACACCGGGGAGCTGTTTTTT. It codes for CASSFLLNTGELFF.

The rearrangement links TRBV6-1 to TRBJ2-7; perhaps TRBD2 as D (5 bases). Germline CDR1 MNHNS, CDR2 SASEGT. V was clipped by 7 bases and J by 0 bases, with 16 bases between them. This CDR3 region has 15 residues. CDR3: CASIKTQRISYEQYV. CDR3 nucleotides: TGTGCCAGCATTAAAACTCAGCGGATCTCCTACGAGCAGTACGTC.

CDR3 protein: CASSTRTSGTYQETQYF. The CDR3 DNA sequence: TGTGCCAGCAGCACCCGGACTAGCGGGACGTACCAAGAGACCCAGTACTTC. The V and J genes are TRBV11-2 and TRBJ2-5, with 12 bases that match TRBD2. CDR1 is SGHAT, CDR2 FQNNGV, per germline. The CDR3 contains 17 residues. J gave up 0 bases and V 5 bases, and 7 bases lay outside the gene matches.